This passage covers 24 T cell receptor beta chains from one sample sequenced in a study of response to subunit inactivated influenza vaccine. TCRdb fed the RT-PCR reads into MiXCR, producing one record per CDR3 protein. The repertoire includes approximately 520,000 distinct CDR3 sequences, 15% to 20% of them detected once, and about 3% sits in the top ten. The sample here was CD4+ T cells sorted from PBMCs, taken around 25 months after vaccination. All receptors derive from a man aged 45 to 70 who received an inactivated influenza vaccine.

This clonotype was counted ten times or more. V usage is TRBV20-1 and J usage is TRBJ1-6; D might be TRBD1 (6 bases). CDR3 length: 14 residues. Trimming took 7 bases from V and 10 from J, leaving 20 bases between them. Germline loops: CDR1 DFQATT, CDR2 SNEGSKA (reference sequence). Here the CDR3 reads CSVDPGTLRSPLHF. CDR3 DNA sequence: TGCAGTGTAGATCCCGGGACACTAAGATCACCCCTCCACTTT.

The V and J genes are TRBV29-1 and TRBJ2-1; D not certain. Trimming removed 4 bases at V and 9 bases at J, with 10 bases between. Germline V CDR1 and CDR2: SQVTM, ANQGSEA. This CDR3 has 11 amino acids. CDR3 region: CSVVSQLEQFF. CDR3 DNA: TGCAGCGTTGTCTCCCAGCTTGAGCAGTTCTTC.

This clonotype was detected only a few times. The chain couples TRBV20-1 to TRBJ1-5; D is perhaps TRBD1 (5 bases). CDR1 is DFQATT and CDR2 is SNEGSKA in the germline V gene (reference sequence). This CDR3 contains 14 residues. Deletions cut 2 bases from V and 2 bases from J, with 10 bases between. CDR3 in DNA: TGCAGTGCTAGACAGGGCAATCGCAATCAGCCCCAGCATTTT. Translated, it gives CSARQGNRNQPQHF.

This clonotype has only a few counts. The V gene is TRBV7-9, the J gene TRBJ2-1, with D unresolved. Germline V CDR1 and CDR2: SEHNR, FQNEAQ (reference sequence). There are 14 residues in the CDR3. V was pared by 9 bases and J by 1 base, with 13 bases between. The CDR3 here is CASLKSGSYNEQFF. As DNA, the CDR3 is TGTGCCAGTTTAAAGAGTGGATCCTACAATGAGCAGTTCTTC.

V and J are TRBV18 and TRBJ2-7, with D possibly TRBD1 on 5 matching bases. CDR3 length equals 12 residues. Trimming stripped 1 base from V and 5 bases from J, with 6 bases between. Germline V gene lookup returns CDR1 KGHSH and CDR2 LQKENI. Written as DNA, the CDR3 is TGTGCCAGCTCACCACTCAGGGACGAGCAGTACTTC. It is translated as CASSPLRDEQYF.

This clonotype came up a few times. J is TRBJ1-2 and V is TRBV7-2; D is unclear. Germline V gene data show CDR1 as SGHTA and CDR2 as FQGNSA. V shed 2 bases and J shed 6 bases, with 7 bases lying between them. The CDR3 spans 12 residues. CDR3 DNA: TGTGCCAGCAGCTTAAGGTCCCATGGCTACACCTTC. This codes for CASSLRSHGYTF.

A few counts support this clonotype. The chain combines TRBV6-2 or TRBV6-3 with TRBJ2-5; 13 bases line up with TRBD2. V was clipped by 0 bases and J by 1 base; unmatched bases: 2. This CDR3 comprises 17 residues. Per the germline V gene, CDR1 is MNHEY and CDR2 is SVGEGT. The CDR3 loop is CASSYSRTSGSQETQYF. CDR3 bases: TGTGCCAGCAGTTACTCCCGGACTAGCGGGAGCCAAGAGACCCAGTACTTC.

The chain joins TRBV5-1 to TRBJ2-7; 9 bases agree with TRBD2. The ends lost 0 bases at V and 5 bases at J; junction bases unmatched: 3. The CDR3 spans 14 residues. Germline V gene lookup returns CDR1 SGHRS and CDR2 YFSETQ. CDR3 protein: CASSLAIAGDEQYF. CDR3 nucleotide sequence: TGCGCCAGCAGCTTGGCCATAGCGGGAGACGAGCAGTACTTC.

The chain uses TRBV5-1 and TRBJ2-5; D ambiguous. Germline V gene lookup returns CDR1 SGHRS and CDR2 YFSETQ. This CDR3 region has 13 residues. Trimming pared 8 bases from V and 5 bases from J, leaving 16 bases between. For the CDR3, the DNA is TGCGCCAGTATGATAGGGTCAAGGGAGACCCAGTACTTC. This sequence encodes CASMIGSRETQYF.

This clonotype has a handful of counts. The chain joins TRBV5-1 to TRBJ2-1; 8 nucleotides align to TRBD2. V lost 7 bases to trimming and J lost 0 bases; unmatched junction nucleotides: 6. Germline CDR1 reads SGHRS; CDR2 reads YFSETQ. The CDR3 is made up of 15 amino acids. CDR3 in amino acids: CASSFGGVSYNEQFF. CDR3 nucleotides: TGCGCCAGCTCCTTCGGGGGGGTCTCCTACAATGAGCAGTTCTTC.

This clonotype was seen only a few times. The rearrangement joins TRBV19 to TRBJ1-2; D is unclear. Trimming left V 3 bases short and J 4 bases short, with 15 bases between. The V gene's germline CDR1 is LNHDA and CDR2 SQIVND (reference sequence). The CDR3 is made up of 15 amino acids. The CDR3 nucleotides read TGTGCCAGTAGTATTCCCGCAGGATCTTCCTATGGCTACACCTTC. It translates to CASSIPAGSSYGYTF.

The CDR3 spells CASSLVLAGDVFLNEQFF. Here the CDR3 DNA reads TGTGCCAGCAGCTTGGTACTAGCGGGAGACGTTTTCCTCAATGAGCAGTTCTTC. The V call is TRBV11-2, the J call TRBJ2-1, with 11 bases that match TRBD2. Per germline, CDR1 SGHAT and CDR2 FQNNGV. The CDR3 has 18 amino acids. V was clipped by 3 bases and J by 6 bases; unmatched bases: 13.

The chain joins TRBV5-5 to TRBJ2-5; 9 bases line up with TRBD2. V lost 1 base to trimming and J lost 5 bases; unmatched junction nucleotides: 3. The CDR3 has 14 amino acids. Germline V gives CDR1 SGHKS, CDR2 YYEKEE (reference sequence). CDR3 in DNA: TGTGCCAGCAGCTTGATTAGCGGGAGTGAGACCCAGTACTTC. This gives the protein CASSLISGSETQYF.

This clonotype was observed a handful of times. The chain links TRBV20-1 to TRBJ1-1; D unresolved. The ends were cut back, 1 base at V and 1 base at J, with 13 bases in the middle. The CDR3 loop spans 15 amino acids. Germline V gene lookup returns CDR1 DFQATT and CDR2 SNEGSKA (reference sequence). Here the CDR3 reads CSARATGRSNTEAFF. The CDR3 bases are TGCAGTGCTAGAGCTACGGGTCGATCGAACACTGAAGCTTTCTTT.

There are many counts of this clonotype. The chain is built from TRBV28 and TRBJ1-6; D call uncertain. CDR1 MDHEN and CDR2 SYDVKM come from the germline V gene. CDR3 length: 16 amino acids. V lost 2 bases and J 7 bases, leaving 15 bases between the germline ends. CDR3 DNA: TGTGCCAGCAGTTTACATAATCGGATCTTCAATTCACCCCTCCACTTT. Its translation: CASSLHNRIFNSPLHF.

This clonotype was counted a few times. The chain joins TRBV7-2 to TRBJ2-3; D perhaps matches TRBD1 (5 bases). Germline-derived CDR1 and CDR2 are SGHTA and FQGNSA. There are 14 residues in the CDR3. V was trimmed by 7 bases and J by 4 bases, leaving 15 bases between them. The CDR3 sequence is CASNSIGVADTQYF. Here the CDR3 DNA reads TGTGCCAGCAACTCTATAGGGGTTGCAGATACGCAGTATTTT.

In its sample, this clonotype was seen a few times. The chain joins TRBV4-3 to TRBJ2-6; D remains ambiguous. V was shortened by 5 bases and J by 1 base, with 9 bases between the two germline ends. Germline CDR1 reads LGHNA; CDR2 reads YSLEER. The CDR3 sequence is 15 residues long. This CDR3 is CASSDKQSGANVLTF. The CDR3 DNA sequence: TGCGCCAGCAGCGACAAGCAATCTGGGGCCAACGTCCTGACTTTC.

The rearrangement uses TRBV4-1 and TRBJ2-1, with D unresolved. The CDR3 is 14 residues long. CDR1 and CDR2 (germline): MGHRA, YSYEKL. V was clipped by 0 bases and J by 10 bases, with 13 bases between them. The CDR3 nucleotides read TGCGCCAGCAGCCAAGATGGCATACCCTTGGAGCAGTTCTTC. It translates to CASSQDGIPLEQFF.

The genes are TRBV12-3 or TRBV12-4 and TRBJ1-5; D remains unclear. The CDR3 consists of 13 residues. V gave up 6 bases and J gave up 7 bases, with 13 bases separating them. The DNA for the CDR3 is TGTGCCAGCAGCCAGTGGGAGAGGCAGCCCCAGCATTTT. It is translated as CASSQWERQPQHF.

This sequence joins TRBV20-1 and TRBJ2-1, with 11 bases that match TRBD2. V lost 3 bases, J lost 7 bases, and 5 bases stayed unmatched. The CDR3 sequence is 14 residues long. Looked up from germline, CDR1 is DFQATT and CDR2 is SNEGSKA (reference sequence). The chain's CDR3 is CSASVAGGWNEQFF. CDR3 bases: TGCAGTGCTAGCGTAGCGGGAGGGTGGAATGAGCAGTTCTTC.

There are many counts of this clonotype. The chain carries TRBV30 and TRBJ2-4; a possible D gene is TRBD2 (6 bases). The CDR3 is 12 amino acids. V was clipped by 5 bases and J by 4 bases, with 9 bases between them. From germline, CDR1 is GTSNPN and CDR2 SVGIG (reference sequence). CDR3 bases: TGTGCCTGGGGGGGGTCTAAAAACATTCAGTACTTC. Protein: CAWGGSKNIQYF.

The V and J genes are TRBV3-1 and TRBJ1-6; D call uncertain. The CDR3 loop spans 15 amino acids. Germline loops: CDR1 LGHDT, CDR2 YNNKEL (reference sequence). Trimming took 4 bases from V and 4 from J, leaving 11 bases between them. CDR3 DNA: TGTGCCAGCAGCCCCTCTTTGGGGTATAATTCACCCCTCCACTTT. The encoded protein is CASSPSLGYNSPLHF.

This clonotype was counted only a few times. The chain recombines TRBV5-5 with TRBJ2-5; the match to TRBD1 covers 11 bases. Germline CDR1 reads SGHKS; CDR2 reads YYEKEE (reference sequence). V was pared by 5 bases and J by 6 bases, with 12 bases of the junction left unmatched. There are 16 residues in the CDR3. This CDR3 reads CASSFLGTGGWKTQYF. The CDR3, as DNA: TGTGCCAGCAGTTTCTTAGGGACAGGGGGATGGAAGACCCAGTACTTC. Filled out from reference TRBV5-5 and TRBJ2-5, the complete variable domain reads DAGVTQSPTHLIKTRGQQVTLRCSPISGHKSVSWYQQVLGQGPQFIFQYYEKEERGRGNFPDRFSARQFPNYSSELNVNALLLGDSALYLCASSFLGTGGWKTQYFGPGTRLLVL.

This clonotype was observed many times. The chain uses TRBV28 and TRBJ1-1; D gene unclear. Germline V gives CDR1 MDHEN, CDR2 SYDVKM. The CDR3 covers 11 residues. The V and J ends lost 3 bases and 5 bases respectively, with 4 bases between them. As DNA, the CDR3 is TGTGCCAGCAGTTTGATAACTGAAGCTTTCTTT. Protein: CASSLITEAFF.